The source of this T cell receptor beta chain is a study of beta chain features in type 1 diabetes. What was sequenced were expressed TCRB transcripts, since all of the isolated RNA had been reverse transcribed. Generated by immunoSEQ multiplex PCR, the TCRdb table keeps only in-frame clones and is missing some. This repertoire shows hundreds of thousands of clones, 10% to 15% found once; its top ten account for 0.017%. Broader study findings: Fewer junction insertions and more nucleotide deletions appeared in type 1 diabetes patients. People with Type 1 diabetes carried modestly yet significantly shorter TCRB CDR3s in all four CD4+ subsets.

Each sorted fraction was over 95% pure. A note on this clone: Its antigen is unknown.

The CDR3 is 11 amino acids. V was trimmed by 4 bases and J by 6 bases, leaving 7 bases between them. Per germline, CDR1 SGHAT and CDR2 FQDESV (reference sequence). Sequencing was performed on naive CD4+ T cells from blood. The source is a man younger than 35 in good health. The rearrangement links TRBV11-1 to TRBJ2-7; D gene unclear. CDR3: CASSSRSEQYF. DNA for the CDR3: TGTGCCAGCAGCTCCAGGTCCGAGCAGTACTTC.